The 20 T cell receptor beta chains listed next were all sequenced from one sample in a study of shared clonotypes between healthy human individuals. Profiling relied on immunoSEQ multiplex PCR, and the TCRdb table lists in-frame clones only, not all of them. The sample lists over a million clones, under 80% occurring once. Sequenced material: memory CD4+ T cells sorted from blood. Noted subset: CD45RA-negative fraction. All receptors come from a man aged 18 to 29 in good health.

The chain uses TRBV29-1 and TRBJ2-3; D is perhaps TRBD2 (6 bases). Germline V CDR1 and CDR2: SQVTM, ANQGSEA. The CDR3 runs 16 residues. Trimming took off 5 bases at V and 0 bases at J, with 18 bases between the two ends. In DNA form, the CDR3 reads TGCAGCGTTCGATCCGGCGGGACGGAAAGCACAGATACGCAGTATTTT. This sequence encodes CSVRSGGTESTDTQYF.

The V call is TRBV11-2, the J call TRBJ2-2, with 8 bases fitting TRBD2. Trimming took 5 bases from V and 0 from J; bases not matched to a gene: 5. This CDR3 is built from 16 residues. Germline CDR1 reads SGHAT; CDR2 reads FQNNGV. This CDR3 reads CASSAHSGANTGELFF. The CDR3 DNA sequence: TGTGCCAGCAGCGCCCATAGCGGGGCGAACACCGGGGAGCTGTTTTTT. The full variable domain, completed using reference TRBV11-2 and TRBJ2-2, is EAGVAQSPRYKIIEKRQSVAFWCNPISGHATLYWYQQILGQGPKLLIQFQNNGVVDDSQLPKDRFSAERLKGVDSTLKIQPAKLEDSAVYLCASSAHSGANTGELFFGEGSRLTVL.

V usage is TRBV10-3 and J usage is TRBJ2-3; 8 nucleotides agree with TRBD2. The CDR3 sequence is 15 residues long. Germline V gene data show CDR1 as ENHRY and CDR2 as SYGVKD. After removal of 4 bases from V and 1 base from J, the junction contained 4 bases not matched to a gene. CDR3 sequence reads: CAISGGAGGTDTQYF. Written as DNA, the CDR3 is TGTGCCATCAGTGGGGGAGCGGGGGGCACAGATACGCAGTATTTT.

The chain carries TRBV19 and TRBJ2-1; no reliable D call. CDR1 LNHDA and CDR2 SQIVND come from the germline V gene (reference sequence). The CDR3 runs to 15 residues. Trimming left V 0 bases short and J 5 bases short, with 11 bases between. The CDR3 region is CASSIDQGRNNEQFF. The CDR3 region has the DNA TGTGCCAGTAGTATAGATCAAGGTAGGAACAATGAGCAGTTCTTC. The complete variable domain, with remaining parts taken from reference TRBV19 and TRBJ2-1, reads DGGITQSPKYLFRKEGQNVTLSCEQNLNHDAMYWYRQDPGQGLRLIYYSQIVNDFQKGDIAEGYSVSREKKESFPLTVTSAQKNPTAFYLCASSIDQGRNNEQFFGPGTRLTVL.

There are a few counts of this clone. The DNA for the CDR3 is TGTGCCATCAGTGAGGGTCGTACGACCGGGGAGCTGTTTTTT. Translated: CAISEGRTTGELFF. V and J are TRBV10-3 and TRBJ2-2; D call uncertain. In germline, CDR1 is ENHRY, CDR2 SYGVKD. Trimming shortened V by 2 bases and J by 5 bases, and 9 bases separated the two germline ends. This CDR3 has 14 amino acids.

The V and J genes are TRBV9 and TRBJ2-2; weak D call: TRBD2 (6 bases). The CDR3 consists of 15 residues. V was cut by 0 bases and J by 4 bases, with 10 bases left in between. Germline CDR1 SGDLS, CDR2 YYNGEE. The CDR3 is CASSVAAGSTGELFF. DNA of the CDR3: TGTGCCAGCAGCGTAGCAGCGGGCTCCACCGGGGAGCTGTTTTTT.

This clone occurred once. The rearrangement links TRBV27 to TRBJ2-7; 8 bases are shared with TRBD1. V gave up 0 bases and J gave up 5 bases; unmatched junction bases: 6. This CDR3 is 15 amino acids long. Per the germline V gene, CDR1 is MNHEY and CDR2 is SMNVEV (reference sequence). The CDR3 loop reads CASSLSSTGAHEQYF. For the CDR3, the DNA is TGTGCCAGCAGTTTATCATCGACAGGGGCCCACGAGCAGTACTTC.

The chain combines TRBV29-1 with TRBJ1-2; a possible D gene is TRBD1 (6 bases). This CDR3 comprises 12 residues. Trimming shortened V by 5 bases and J by 6 bases, and 13 bases separated the two germline ends. Per the germline V gene, CDR1 is SQVTM and CDR2 is ANQGSEA. The CDR3 DNA is TGCAGCGTTCAACAGGGTGCACATGGCTACACCTTC. Translated, it gives CSVQQGAHGYTF. Looking up the rest from reference TRBV29-1 and TRBJ1-2 gives the full variable domain: SAVISQKPSRDICQRGTSLTIQCQVDSQVTMMFWYRQQPGQSLTLIATANQGSEATYESGFVIDKFPISRPNLTFSTLTVSNMSPEDSSIYLCSVQQGAHGYTFGSGTRLTVV.

J is TRBJ2-7 and V is TRBV7-2; 8 bases are shared with TRBD1. The CDR3 extends over 14 amino acids. J was trimmed by 7 bases and V by 4 bases; bases with no gene match: 9. Germline CDR1 and CDR2: SGHTA and FQGNSA. Here the CDR3 DNA reads TGTGCCAGCAGCTCGGACAGGGCCCCGCGGGAGCAGTACTTC. Translated, it gives CASSSDRAPREQYF.

This clone has only a few counts. The rearrangement uses TRBV9 and TRBJ1-1; D is unresolved. There are 15 residues in the CDR3. V was cut by 4 bases and J by 1 base, with 14 bases left in between. Per germline, CDR1 SGDLS and CDR2 YYNGEE. DNA for the CDR3: TGTGCCAGCAGCCGGTCGTGGGAGACGAACACTGAAGCTTTCTTT. It encodes CASSRSWETNTEAFF.

The rearrangement links TRBV5-1 to TRBJ2-5; D gene ambiguous. The DNA end is more similar to TRBJ2-7, so the J call may be wrong. Looked up from germline, CDR1 is SGHRS and CDR2 is YFSETQ. The CDR3 runs 17 residues. CDR3 sequence (DNA): TGCGCCAGCAGCTTGGTGGTGGGGTCTCCCAAAGCCTACGAGCAGTACTTC. It translates to CASSLVVGSPKAYEQYF.

The CDR3 DNA is TGTGCCAGCAGCCAAGCGGCGGGGGCAGGAGAGACCCAGTACTTC. Translated: CASSQAAGAGETQYF. The chain has TRBV14 and TRBJ2-5, with D possibly TRBD2 on 7 matching bases. Trimming removed 1 base from V and 4 bases from J, with 13 bases in between. This CDR3 region has 15 residues. Germline values: CDR1 SGHDN, CDR2 FVKESK.

The chain is built from TRBV7-6 and TRBJ2-5; no clear D gene. The CDR3 spans 14 residues. Germline V CDR1 and CDR2: SGHVS, FNYEAQ. Trimming left V 0 bases short and J 5 bases short, with 10 bases between. CDR3 DNA: TGTGCCAGCAGCTTAGCTGCAGGACCGGAGACCCAGTACTTC. It specifies CASSLAAGPETQYF. Full variable domain (missing parts from reference TRBV7-6 and TRBJ2-5): GAGVSQSPRYKVTKRGQDVALRCDPISGHVSLYWYRQALGQGPEFLTYFNYEAQQDKSGLPNDRFSAERPEGSISTLTIQRTEQRDSAMYRCASSLAAGPETQYFGPGTRLLVL.

This clone was seen just once. The V gene is TRBV2, the J gene TRBJ2-5; 11 bases map to TRBD1. CDR3 length: 15 amino acids. J gave up 5 bases and V 2 bases, and 4 bases lay outside the gene matches. Germline V lookup: CDR1 SNHLY, CDR2 FYNNEI. In DNA form, the CDR3 reads TGTGCCAGCAGTGAAAGGACAGGGGGCCGGGAGACCCAGTACTTC. It codes for CASSERTGGRETQYF.

The gene calls are TRBV6-1 and TRBJ1-2, with a tentative D call TRBD1 (5 bases). This CDR3 has 18 residues. The germline V and J ends were trimmed by 1 base and 6 bases, with 24 bases remaining between them. In germline, CDR1 is MNHNS, CDR2 SASEGT. The CDR3 bases are TGTGCCAGCAGTGAAGACGCGGCTCCCCGCCCGGGGGGGGATGGCTACACCTTC. Translating it yields CASSEDAAPRPGGDGYTF.

This clone was detected once. In the same sample, other DNA sequences code for this CDR3. In DNA, the CDR3 is TGCGCCAGCAGACCCTTAGCGGGAGGGTACAATGAGCAGTTCTTC. Translation: CASRPLAGGYNEQFF. The chain carries TRBV5-1 and TRBJ2-1; 11 positions match TRBD2. Looked up from germline, CDR1 is SGHRS and CDR2 is YFSETQ. J lost 4 bases, V lost 5 bases, and 5 bases had no gene match. There are 15 residues in the CDR3.

The V gene is TRBV9, the J gene TRBJ2-1, with D perhaps given as TRBD1 or TRBD2 (5 bases each). CDR3 length: 16 residues. Germline V gene lookup returns CDR1 SGDLS and CDR2 YYNGEE. The germline V and J ends were trimmed by 4 bases and 10 bases, with 24 bases remaining between them. As DNA, the CDR3 is TGTGCCAGCAGCCCCTCCCCCGGGACCAGATCTTGGGAGCAGTTCTTC. This translates into CASSPSPGTRSWEQFF.

CDR3 region: CASSFLLGHDGYTF. DNA for the CDR3: TGTGCCAGCAGCTTTCTTTTGGGTCATGATGGCTACACCTTC. The chain employs TRBV11-2 and TRBJ1-2; D unresolved. Trimming pared 3 bases from V and 6 bases from J, leaving 14 bases between. Germline V gives CDR1 SGHAT, CDR2 FQNNGV. The CDR3 is 14 residues long. The variable domain in full, completed from reference TRBV11-2 and TRBJ1-2, reads EAGVAQSPRYKIIEKRQSVAFWCNPISGHATLYWYQQILGQGPKLLIQFQNNGVVDDSQLPKDRFSAERLKGVDSTLKIQPAKLEDSAVYLCASSFLLGHDGYTFGSGTRLTVV.

The chain is built from TRBV7-9 and TRBJ2-3; tentatively, D is TRBD1 or TRBD2 (5 bases each). Looked up from germline, CDR1 is SEHNR and CDR2 is FQNEAQ (reference sequence). The length of the CDR3 is 15 residues. V dropped 6 bases and J dropped 2 bases, with 15 bases sitting between them. The CDR3 protein is CASSSGPIYTDTQYF. DNA for the CDR3: TGTGCCAGCAGTTCGGGGCCTATATACACAGATACGCAGTATTTT. Supplemented by reference TRBV7-9 and TRBJ2-3, the full variable domain reads DTGVSQNPRHKITKRGQNVTFRCDPISEHNRLYWYRQTLGQGPEFLTYFQNEAQLEKSRLLSDRFSAERPKGSFSTLEIQRTEQGDSAMYLCASSSGPIYTDTQYFGPGTRLTVL.

The CDR3 spells CASSQGFNQPQHF. The CDR3 bases are TGTGCCAGCAGCCAAGGTTTTAATCAGCCCCAGCATTTT. The chain employs TRBV2 and TRBJ1-5; no firm D call. This CDR3 is built from 13 residues. Germline-derived CDR1 and CDR2 are SNHLY and FYNNEI. V lost 6 bases and J lost 4, with 10 bases in between. The full variable domain, in which reference TRBV2 and TRBJ1-5 provide the parts outside the CDR3, is EPEVTQTPSHQVTQMGQEVILRCVPISNHLYFYWYRQILGQKVEFLVSFYNNEISEKSEIFDDQFSVERPDGSNFTLKIRSTKLEDSAMYFCASSQGFNQPQHFGDGTRLSIL.